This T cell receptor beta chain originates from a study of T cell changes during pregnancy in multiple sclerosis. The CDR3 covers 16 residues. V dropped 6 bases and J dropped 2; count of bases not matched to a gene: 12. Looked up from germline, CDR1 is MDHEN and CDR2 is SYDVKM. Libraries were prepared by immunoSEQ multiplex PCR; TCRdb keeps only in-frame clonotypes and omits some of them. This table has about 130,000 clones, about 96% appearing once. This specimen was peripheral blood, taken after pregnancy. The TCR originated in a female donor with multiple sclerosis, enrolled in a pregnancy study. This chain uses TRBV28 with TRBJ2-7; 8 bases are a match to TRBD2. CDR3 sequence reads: CASSRSRLARPYEQYF. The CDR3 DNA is TGTGCCAGCAGCCGCTCCCGACTAGCGCGACCCTACGAGCAGTACTTC.